This T cell receptor (beta chain) appears in the sequencing data of a study of T-cell reconstitution after alpha-beta-depleted transplantation in children. General study results and limits: Some patients' high day-60 TCRbeta diversity was traced to surviving recipient T cells and thymic progenitors. After one year, T-cell counts and TCRbeta diversity mostly came from new T cells. Reportedly, roughly two months post-transplant, alpha-beta T cells arose from several hundred expanded graft clones.

V lost 6 bases and J 0 bases, leaving 11 bases between the germline ends. Germline V gene lookup returns CDR1 SQVTM and CDR2 ANQGSEA. The CDR3 contains 14 residues. As it was prepared, the TCRbeta library received unique molecular identifiers. One entry per CDR3 protein results from TCRdb running MiXCR on the PCR reads. The sample lists roughly 490,000 distinct CDR3 sequences; about an eighth were seen once. As regards this clonotype: The target antigen is unknown.

This sample comprised PBMCs, mostly from graft donor cells, obtained 180 days after TCRalphabeta/CD19-depleted stem cell transplant. V is TRBV29-1 and J is TRBJ2-2; D possibly corresponds to TRBD2 (5 bases). The sequence was obtained from a female patient aged 2-10 years who had a stem cell transplant for aplastic anemia, so the T cells may come from the graft donor. DNA for the CDR3: TGCAGCGTCTCAACCGGGACGAACACCGGGGAGCTGTTTTTT. It specifies CSVSTGTNTGELFF.